Listed below are T cell receptor beta chains from one sample, sequenced in a study of blood T cells in healthy people across ages. TCRdb redid the calling of the 5' RACE reads with MiXCR, one entry per CDR3 protein. This table has 1.2 million to 1.5 million distinct CDR3 sequences, 59% appearing once. The sample comprised blood. The source of these receptors is a man aged 18 to 30 in good health. CDR3s include the opening cysteine and the closing phenylalanine or tryptophan. D genes are given only for firm matches. Clone size, where shown, is once, few, many, or a class for clones that have expanded.

j_call | d_call | v_call | clone_size | cdr3_nt | cdr3_aa
TRBJ1-4 | NA | TRBV20-1 | NA | TGCAGTGCTAGCGGGTTGACAGGTGCAACTAATGAAAAACTGTTTTTT | CSASGLTGATNEKLFF
TRBJ1-4 | NA | TRBV2 | NA | TGTGCCAGCAGGCTGACAGTTTCTGAAAAACTGTTTTTT | CASRLTVSEKLFF
TRBJ2-2 | TRBD2 | TRBV28 | NA | TGTGCCAGCAGACCCCAGACTAGCGGGGTTGGCGGGGAGCTGTTTTTT | CASRPQTSGVGGELFF
TRBJ2-5 | TRBD2 | TRBV6-2/TRBV6-3 | few | TGTGCCAGCAGTCGCGGACTAGCGGGGGGGAGGGAGACCCAGTACTTC | CASSRGLAGGRETQYF
TRBJ2-1 | TRBD1 | TRBV20-1 | NA | TGCGGTGCTAGAGATCCCCAGGGGGCGGTTTTAGATGAGCAGTTCTTC | CGARDPQGAVLDEQFF
TRBJ2-7 | NA | TRBV6-5 | NA | TGTGCCAGCAGTGCGTCTGGGGCTAGCTCCTACGAGCAGTACTTC | CASSASGASSYEQYF
TRBJ2-2 | TRBD2 | TRBV29-1 | NA | TGCAGCGTTGGGGGACTAGCGGACTCCACCGGGGAGCTGTTTTTT | CSVGGLADSTGELFF
TRBJ1-2 | NA | TRBV12-3/TRBV12-4 | few | TGTGCCAGCAGTTTAGAGGGGCGGGGAGGCTACACCTTC | CASSLEGRGGYTF
TRBJ1-1 | NA | TRBV4-1 | NA | TGCGCCAGCACCAAGGGGGGCCAGGGACTCCTGAACACTGAAGCTTTCTTT | CASTKGGQGLLNTEAFF
TRBJ2-6 | NA | TRBV27 | once | TGTGCCAGCAGTTGTTTGGGAACTGGGGCCAACGTCCTGACTTTC | CASSCLGTGANVLTF
TRBJ2-6 | NA | TRBV18 | NA | TGTGCCAGCTCACTTCCCGGGACAGGGGCCAACGTCCTGACTTTC | CASSLPGTGANVLTF
TRBJ2-6 | NA | TRBV6-5 | NA | TGTGCCAGCAGTTACTCTGGGGGCCCCAACTCTGGGGCCAACGTCCTGACTTTC | CASSYSGGPNSGANVLTF
TRBJ1-2 | NA | TRBV12-3/TRBV12-4 | NA | TGTGCCAGCAGAACAGACAGCGGCTACACCTTC | CASRTDSGYTF
TRBJ1-5 | NA | TRBV6-5 | few | TGTGCCAGCAGTTACGGGTACAATCAGCCCCAGCATTTT | CASSYGYNQPQHF
TRBJ1-1 | NA | TRBV20-1 | NA | TGCAGTGCTAGAGAGGGGACAAGTCCCGGGGAAGCTTTCTTT | CSAREGTSPGEAFF
TRBJ2-7 | NA | TRBV11-2 | NA | TGTGCCAGCAGCTTAGGTCGGGTATTCAGTGACGAGCAGTACTTC | CASSLGRVFSDEQYF
TRBJ2-7 | NA | TRBV27 | NA | TGTGCCAGCAGAGACATTTTAGCCCTAAGCGGACAGCCAGGGGAGCAGTACTTC | CASRDILALSGQPGEQYF
TRBJ2-1 | TRBD1 | TRBV29-1 | NA | TGCAGCGTTGAAGATCCCCCTCGGGGGGACAGGGTACATGAGCAGTTCTTC | CSVEDPPRGDRVHEQFF
TRBJ2-7 | NA | TRBV21-1 | NA | TGTGCCAGCCGGTGCGTCTACCGTGGCAGTGGAAACGAGCAGTACTTT | CASRCVYRGSGNEQYF
TRBJ2-1 | TRBD2 | TRBV27 | NA | TGTGCCAGCAGTTTACGACTAGCAAGCGAGCAGTTCTTC | CASSLRLASEQFF
TRBJ2-2 | NA | TRBV25-1 | once | TGTGCCAGCAGAACCAGAACCATGAACACCGGGGAGCTGTTTTTT | CASRTRTMNTGELFF
TRBJ2-1 | TRBD2 | TRBV5-1 | few | TGCGCCAGCAGCTTAGCTAGCGGGATCTACAATGAGCAGTTCTTC | CASSLASGIYNEQFF
TRBJ2-5 | TRBD1 | TRBV12-3/TRBV12-4 | many | TGTGCCAGCAGTTTGGGACAGAAAGAGACCCAGTACTTC | CASSLGQKETQYF
TRBJ2-5 | NA | TRBV15 | few | TGTGCCACCAGCAGAGATCTACGCCGAGGGGAGACCCAGTACTTC | CATSRDLRRGETQYF
TRBJ1-6 | TRBD1 | TRBV6-6 | few | TGTGCCAGCAGTGGAACGCAGGGGGCTTCACCCCTCCACTTT | CASSGTQGASPLHF
TRBJ2-3 | TRBD2 | TRBV12-3/TRBV12-4 | once | TGTGCCAGCAGTTTTTCCGGACTAGCGGGAGATCTAGAGACGCAGTATTTT | CASSFSGLAGDLETQYF
TRBJ1-2 | NA | TRBV9 | few | TGTGCCAGCAGCGCCCTGGGACGGAATAACTATGGCTACACCTTC | CASSALGRNNYGYTF
TRBJ2-1 | NA | TRBV29-1 | NA | TGCAGCGTCAGAGGGGGGAGCTCCTACAATGAGCAGTTCTTC | CSVRGGSSYNEQFF
TRBJ2-1 | TRBD2 | TRBV24-1 | NA | TGTGCCACCAGTGATTCTAAGCGGGGATCGATCAATGAGCAGTTCTTC | CATSDSKRGSINEQFF
TRBJ2-3 | TRBD2 | TRBV11-2 | NA | TGTGCCAGCAGCTCCACAGGAATTAGCGGGGCAGATCTTATCACAGATACGCAGTATTTT | CASSSTGISGADLITDTQYF
TRBJ2-1 | NA | TRBV27 | NA | TGTGCCAGCAGTCATATTTCAACACCCAACAATGAGCAGTTCTTC | CASSHISTPNNEQFF
TRBJ2-7 | TRBD1 | TRBV27 | NA | TGTGCCAGCGGCTACAGGGGCGACGAGCAGTACTTC | CASGYRGDEQYF
TRBJ2-7 | NA | TRBV6-5 | NA | TGTGCCAGCAGACGGGACCCATACGAGCAGTACTTC | CASRRDPYEQYF
TRBJ2-1 | NA | TRBV5-5 | NA | TGTGCCAGCAGTCCCGGAGGCCAGGGGCAGTTCTTC | CASSPGGQGQFF
TRBJ1-1 | TRBD1 | TRBV6-6 | few | TGTGCCAGCAGCCGGGGACAGGGATCCGAAGCTTTCTTT | CASSRGQGSEAFF
TRBJ2-5 | TRBD2 | TRBV4-1 | once | TGCGCCAGCAGCCCGGGGACTAGCGCTTCTGAGACCCAGTACTTC | CASSPGTSASETQYF
TRBJ1-2 | TRBD1 | TRBV10-3 | NA | TGTGCCATCAGTGAACCCCAAACGGGACAGACCTCCTTAAACTATGGCTACACCTTC | CAISEPQTGQTSLNYGYTF